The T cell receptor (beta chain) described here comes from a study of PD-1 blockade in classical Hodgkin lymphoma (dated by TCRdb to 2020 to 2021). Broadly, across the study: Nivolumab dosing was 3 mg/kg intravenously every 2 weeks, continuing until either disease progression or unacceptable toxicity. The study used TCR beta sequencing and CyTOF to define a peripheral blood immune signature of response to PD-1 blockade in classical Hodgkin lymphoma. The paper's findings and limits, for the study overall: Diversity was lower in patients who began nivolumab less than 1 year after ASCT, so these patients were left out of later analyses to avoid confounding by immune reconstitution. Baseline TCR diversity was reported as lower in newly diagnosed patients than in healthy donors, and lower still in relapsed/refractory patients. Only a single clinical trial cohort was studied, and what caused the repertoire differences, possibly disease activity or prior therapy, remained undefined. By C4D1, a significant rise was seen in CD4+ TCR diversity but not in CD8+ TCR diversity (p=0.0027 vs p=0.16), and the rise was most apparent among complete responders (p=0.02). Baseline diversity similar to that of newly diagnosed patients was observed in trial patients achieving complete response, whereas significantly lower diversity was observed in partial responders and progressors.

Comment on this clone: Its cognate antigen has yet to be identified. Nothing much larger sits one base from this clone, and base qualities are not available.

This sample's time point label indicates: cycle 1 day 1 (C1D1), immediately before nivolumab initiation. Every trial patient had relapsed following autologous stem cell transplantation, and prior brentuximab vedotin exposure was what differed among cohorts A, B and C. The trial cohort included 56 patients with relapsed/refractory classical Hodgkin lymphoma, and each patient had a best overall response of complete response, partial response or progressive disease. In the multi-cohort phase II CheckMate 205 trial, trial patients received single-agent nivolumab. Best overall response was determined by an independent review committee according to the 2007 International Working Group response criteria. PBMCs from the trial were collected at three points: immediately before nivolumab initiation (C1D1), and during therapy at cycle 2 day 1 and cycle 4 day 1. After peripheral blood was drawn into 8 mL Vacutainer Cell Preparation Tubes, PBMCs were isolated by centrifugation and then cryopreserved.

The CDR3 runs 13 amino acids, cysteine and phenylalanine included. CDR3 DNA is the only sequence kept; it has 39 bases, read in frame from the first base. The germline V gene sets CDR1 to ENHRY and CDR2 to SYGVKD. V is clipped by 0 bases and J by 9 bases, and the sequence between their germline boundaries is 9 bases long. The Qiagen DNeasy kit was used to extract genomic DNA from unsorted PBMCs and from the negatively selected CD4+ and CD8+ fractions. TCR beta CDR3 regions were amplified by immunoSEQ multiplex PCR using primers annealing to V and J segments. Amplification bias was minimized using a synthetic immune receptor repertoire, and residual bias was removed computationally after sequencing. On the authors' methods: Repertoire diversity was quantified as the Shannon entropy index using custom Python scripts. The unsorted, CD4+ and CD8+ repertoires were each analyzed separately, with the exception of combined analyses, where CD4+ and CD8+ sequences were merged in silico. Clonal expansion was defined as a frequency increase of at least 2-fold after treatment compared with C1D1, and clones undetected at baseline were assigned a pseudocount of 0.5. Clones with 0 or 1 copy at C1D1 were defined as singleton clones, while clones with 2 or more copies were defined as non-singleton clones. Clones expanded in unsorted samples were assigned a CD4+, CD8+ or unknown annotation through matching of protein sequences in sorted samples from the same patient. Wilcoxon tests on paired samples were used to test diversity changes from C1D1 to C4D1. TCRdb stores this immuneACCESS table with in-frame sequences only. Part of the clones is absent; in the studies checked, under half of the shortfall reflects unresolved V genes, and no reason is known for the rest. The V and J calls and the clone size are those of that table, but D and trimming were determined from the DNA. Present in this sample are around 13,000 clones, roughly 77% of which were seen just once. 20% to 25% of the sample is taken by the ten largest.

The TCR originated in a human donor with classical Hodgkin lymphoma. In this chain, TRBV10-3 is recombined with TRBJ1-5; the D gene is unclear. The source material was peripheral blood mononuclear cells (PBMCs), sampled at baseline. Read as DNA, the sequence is TGTGCCATCAGTGAGTCCCCCGGTGGGCCCCAGCATTTT. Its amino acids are CAISESPGGPQHF.